This T cell receptor beta chain appears in the sequencing data of a study of neurological immune-mediated disorders (dated by TCRdb to between 2017 and 2020). For context, the study as a whole: Among the approximately 35 multiple sclerosis patients, relapsing-remitting MS was present in some 31 and secondary progressive MS was present in 3. The study compared peripheral blood TCR-beta repertoires of HTLV-I-associated myelopathy (HAM/TSP) patients, multiple sclerosis patients and healthy controls using UMI-based sequencing. Longitudinal samples, technical triplicates and paired sorted CD4+ and CD8+ T-cell subsets, alongside PBMC samples, were included among the roughly 100 TCR-beta libraries. The cohort was made up of some 70 subjects, consisting of some 15 HAM/TSP patients, some 35 multiple sclerosis patients and about 20 healthy controls. Findings and caveats that apply to the study as a whole: No identical CDR3 amino acid sequences were found to be shared among expanded clones across subjects, suggesting that TCR-beta repertoires were private in all groups. No association of the MS cluster with clinical or MRI features was observed, and the need for larger cohorts was stated by the authors. Repertoires from 18 of 34 MS patients were grouped by phylogenetic analysis into a cluster of related CDR3 sequences, suggesting a possible repertoire-level signature. The highest TCR clonal expansion was observed in HAM/TSP patients, whereas the lowest was observed in MS patients, even when compared with healthy controls.

Trimming accounts for 4 bases at V and 6 bases at J, while the number of junction bases matched to no gene is 7. Measured from the cysteine to the phenylalanine, the CDR3 is 15 residues long. Just CDR3 DNA is preserved here, 45 bases in frame from base 1. From the germline V gene, CDR1 is KGHDR and CDR2 is SFDVKD. cDNA was synthesized by template-switch 5'RACE using a primer carrying a 10-nucleotide random unique molecular identifier by which each TCR transcript was tagged. Each sequencing run produced over 190 million TCR-beta sequences covering 15-18 subjects. Total RNA was extracted with the RNeasy kit. TCR-beta VDJ regions were amplified with primers for the TCR constant region and the 5'RACE anchor, using the KAPA Real-time Library Amplification kit. Sample indexes and Illumina adaptors were added in a first PCR, and a second PCR then increased library yield. After Ampure bead purification, the roughly 650 bp TCR product was size-selected on a 2% E-gel SizeSelection system. Library quality was checked on a Bioanalyzer, concentration was measured with Qubit, and libraries were quantified with the Kapa Library Quantification kit before pooling. Libraries were sequenced paired-end 2 x 150 bp on an Illumina HiSeq 2500. To increase sequence diversity, roughly 24-31% phiX was spiked into each library pool. Per the authors' processing: The quality-filtered reads were processed with the UMI-based MiGEC pipeline, whose error correction step removed more than 80% of the raw TCR sequences. IMGT germline references were used for alignment of VDJ genes, and clonotypes were defined by a unique CDR3 amino acid sequence together with V-J genes. VDJtools evaluated clonal expansion, Shannon diversity and CDR3 relatedness (CalcPairwiseDistances, ClusterSamples); CLCbio workbench built phylogenetic trees. Expanded clones were defined as having at least 8 unique UMIs, based on coefficient-of-variation modelling across technical triplicates. Using fastp trimming at Q25 and MiXCR clonotype assembly, TCRdb reanalyzed the public sequencing data and kept in-frame beta chains. Merged by CDR3 protein, the rows form single entries marked with the most common genes and DNA. These V and J calls rely on TCRdb rather than the paper's analysis. The sample table shows roughly 74,000 distinct CDR3 sequences, and 5.2% are seen once. The ten most abundant clones make up 6.5% to 9% of the sample.

Unsorted PBMC libraries were generated from 2 million PBMCs stored in RNAlater at -80 °C until RNA extraction. Multiple sclerosis patients were enrolled in a US clinical protocol under which disease progression was evaluated by magnetic resonance imaging. PBMCs were separated from peripheral blood using Ficoll-Hypaque density gradient centrifugation and then cryopreserved in liquid nitrogen. A single count supports this clonotype. Which antigen it targets is not known. Base qualities are not recorded, but no much larger clone differs from it by a single base. Resting on one read, the evidence is weak.

The rearrangement joined TRBV24-1 to TRBJ2-7; TRBD1 aligns with 11 central bases. The sequence was collected from a man aged 18 to 29 with multiple sclerosis. Specimen: PBMCs. The DNA is TGTGCCACCAGTGACCCCACCGGGACAGGGGGCGAGCAGTACTTC. It encodes CATSDPTGTGGEQYF.